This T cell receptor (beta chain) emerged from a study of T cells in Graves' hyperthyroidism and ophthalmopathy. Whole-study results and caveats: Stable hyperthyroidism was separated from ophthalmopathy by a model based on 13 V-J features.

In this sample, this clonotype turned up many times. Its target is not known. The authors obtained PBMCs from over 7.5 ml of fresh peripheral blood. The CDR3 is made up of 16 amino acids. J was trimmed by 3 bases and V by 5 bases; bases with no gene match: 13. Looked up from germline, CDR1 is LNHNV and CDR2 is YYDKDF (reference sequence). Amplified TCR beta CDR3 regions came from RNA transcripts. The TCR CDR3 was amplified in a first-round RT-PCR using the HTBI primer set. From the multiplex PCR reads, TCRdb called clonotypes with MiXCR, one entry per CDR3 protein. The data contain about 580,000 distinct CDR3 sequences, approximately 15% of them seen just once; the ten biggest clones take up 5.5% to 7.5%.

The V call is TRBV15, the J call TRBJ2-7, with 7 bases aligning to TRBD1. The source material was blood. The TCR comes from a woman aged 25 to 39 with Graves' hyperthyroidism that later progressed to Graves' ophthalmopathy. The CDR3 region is CATSLLKGQLIYEQYF. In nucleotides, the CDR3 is TGTGCCACCAGCCTCCTAAAGGGACAGTTAATCTACGAGCAGTACTTC.